One sample yielded the 12 T cell receptor beta chains listed below, sequenced in a study of early T cells in non-severe SARS-CoV-2 infection. Each CDR3 protein is one row after TCRdb ran MiXCR on the 5' RACE reads. The sample has roughly 90,000 distinct CDR3 sequences, roughly 15% seen once. The sequencing input was whole blood. The receptors here all came from an adult who was a healthcare worker with PCR-confirmed SARS-CoV-2 infection or an uninfected control (not recorded which).

The chain carries TRBV27 and TRBJ2-3; 9 nucleotides match TRBD2. The germline CDR1 and CDR2 sequences are MNHEY and SMNVEV (reference sequence). This CDR3 has 20 amino acids. Trimming removed 8 bases from V and 1 base from J; junction bases left unmatched: 22. CDR3: CASYQRASLAGHVGTDTQYF. In DNA form, the CDR3 reads TGTGCCAGCTACCAAAGGGCCTCACTAGCGGGTCACGTCGGCACAGATACGCAGTATTTT.

This clonotype was seen a handful of times. This chain joins TRBV12-3 or TRBV12-4 and TRBJ1-2, with a weak D call TRBD1 (5 bases). V shed 6 bases and J shed 6 bases, with 14 bases lying between them. This CDR3 contains 13 residues. Here the CDR3 DNA reads TGTGCCAGCAGCCCGGGGGGGGGTAATGGCTACACCTTC. It translates to CASSPGGGNGYTF.

This clonotype occurred many times. The CDR3: CASSLSPGQSYNEQFF. The CDR3 bases are TGTGCCAGCAGCCTTTCTCCGGGACAGTCGTACAATGAGCAGTTCTTC. The rearrangement uses TRBV4-2 and TRBJ2-1, with 7 bases that match TRBD1. The CDR3 spans 16 residues. With 4 bases clipped from V and 4 bases from J, the junction kept 10 bases outside the gene matches. Germline assignment: CDR1 LGHNA and CDR2 YNFKEQ.

A few counts support this clonotype. V gene TRBV12-3 or TRBV12-4 combines with J gene TRBJ2-7, with TRBD1 identical over 9 bases. The CDR3 contains 16 residues. J gave up 3 bases and V 5 bases, and 11 bases lay outside the gene matches. The CDR3 coding sequence is TGTGCCAGCAGTCTACGGGGACAGGGAGTGGGCTACGAGCAGTACTTC. This sequence encodes CASSLRGQGVGYEQYF.

This clonotype has at least ten counts. The chain uses TRBV28 and TRBJ2-3; no clear D. The V gene's germline CDR1 is MDHEN and CDR2 SYDVKM. V shed 6 bases and J shed 2 bases, with 6 bases lying between them. The CDR3 contains 12 residues. This chain's CDR3 is CASRRITDTQYF. CDR3 nucleotide sequence: TGTGCCAGCAGACGGATCACAGATACGCAGTATTTT.

The V and J genes are TRBV3-2 and TRBJ1-2. TRBV3-2 is deemed a pseudogene. The CDR3 has 15 residues. CDR3 nucleotide sequence: TGTGCCAGCAGCCTCAGAGGGCGTTTTAACTATGGCTACACCTTC. Residues: CASSLRGRFNYGYTF.

This clonotype was seen more than once but under ten times. This chain links TRBV11-2 with TRBJ2-7, with D possibly matching TRBD2 (7 bases). The germline gives CDR1 SGHAT, CDR2 FQNNGV. Between the trimmed V and J ends, which lost 1 base and 2 bases, there was a span of 18 bases. CDR3 size: 17 residues. CDR3 in amino acids: CASSLVAVAGAPYEQYF. The CDR3 DNA reads as TGTGCCAGCAGCTTAGTCGCGGTGGCGGGGGCCCCCTACGAGCAGTACTTC. The whole variable domain, filled in from reference TRBV11-2 and TRBJ2-7, reads EAGVAQSPRYKIIEKRQSVAFWCNPISGHATLYWYQQILGQGPKLLIQFQNNGVVDDSQLPKDRFSAERLKGVDSTLKIQPAKLEDSAVYLCASSLVAVAGAPYEQYFGPGTRLTVT.

This clonotype was counted ten times or more. The chain uses TRBV5-1 and TRBJ2-5; D gene ambiguous. Trimming took 4 bases from V and 2 from J, leaving 15 bases between them. Germline V gene sequence: CDR1 SGHRS, CDR2 YFSETQ. The CDR3 is 15 residues long. CDR3 nucleotides: TGCGCCAGCAGCCCCTCGTTCGGCAGTCAAGAGACCCAGTACTTC. Translated, it gives CASSPSFGSQETQYF.

The chain links TRBV9 to TRBJ2-1; 7 nucleotides agree with TRBD2. V gave up 6 bases and J gave up 10 bases; unmatched junction bases: 13. The CDR3 runs to 14 residues. Germline V gene sequence: CDR1 SGDLS, CDR2 YYNGEE. CDR3 loop: CASNPVGRAGEQFF. DNA for the CDR3: TGTGCCAGCAACCCAGTAGGGAGAGCGGGGGAGCAGTTCTTC.

This clonotype showed up just a few times. CDR3 sequence (DNA): TGTGCCAGCAGAGCAGGGATTTTGACAGATACGCAGTATTTT. It is translated as CASRAGILTDTQYF. The V gene is TRBV6-1, the J gene TRBJ2-3, with a weak D call TRBD1 (5 bases). Trimming took 6 bases from V and 3 from J, leaving 13 bases between them. The CDR3 spans 14 residues. CDR1 and CDR2 from the germline V gene are MNHNS and SASEGT.

In its sample, this clonotype was seen a few times. The chain is built from TRBV6-2 or TRBV6-3 and TRBJ2-7; D possibly corresponds to TRBD1 (5 bases). The germline V and J ends were trimmed by 6 bases and 3 bases, with 18 bases remaining between them. The CDR3 loop spans 15 amino acids. Germline values: CDR1 MNHEY, CDR2 SVGEGT. For the CDR3, the DNA is TGTGCCAGCAGACTCCGGGCACAGGTTGACTACGAGCAGTACTTC. Residues: CASRLRAQVDYEQYF.

The chain recombines TRBV28 with TRBJ1-4, with TRBD1 matching over 7 bases. This CDR3 contains 16 residues. The junction had 4 bases not matched to a gene; V was cut back by 3 bases and J by 0 bases. Germline V CDR1 and CDR2: MDHEN, SYDVKM. The CDR3 sequence is CASSFFRGATNEKLFF. CDR3 DNA: TGTGCCAGCAGTTTTTTCAGGGGGGCAACTAATGAAAAACTGTTTTTT. Variable domain in full (rest from reference TRBV28 and TRBJ1-4): DVKVTQSSRYLVKRTGEKVFLECVQDMDHENMFWYRQDPGLGLRLIYFSYDVKMKEKGDIPEGYSVSREKKERFSLILESASTNQTSMYLCASSFFRGATNEKLFFGSGTQLSVL.